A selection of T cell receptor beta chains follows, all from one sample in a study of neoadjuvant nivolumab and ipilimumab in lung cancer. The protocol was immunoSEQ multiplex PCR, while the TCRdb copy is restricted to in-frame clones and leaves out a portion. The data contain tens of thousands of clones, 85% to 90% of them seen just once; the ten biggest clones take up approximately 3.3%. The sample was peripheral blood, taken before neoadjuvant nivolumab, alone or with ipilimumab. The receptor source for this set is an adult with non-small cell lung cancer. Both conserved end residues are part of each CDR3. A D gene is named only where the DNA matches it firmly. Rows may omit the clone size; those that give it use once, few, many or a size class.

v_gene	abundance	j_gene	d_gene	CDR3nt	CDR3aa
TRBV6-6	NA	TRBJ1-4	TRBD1	TGTGCCAGCAGTCTGAGACAGGGGAGAGAGGAAAAACTGTTTTTT	CASSLRQGREEKLFF
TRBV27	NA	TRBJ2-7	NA	TGTGCCAGCAGCTCAAACTCCTACGAGCAGTACTTC	CASSSNSYEQYF
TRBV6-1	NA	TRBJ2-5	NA	TGTGCCAGCAGTCCCGTTGTGGCCCAAGAGACCCAGTACTTC	CASSPVVAQETQYF
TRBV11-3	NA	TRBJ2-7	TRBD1	TGTGCCAGCAGCTTAACAGGGGGCTCCTACGAGCAGTACTTC	CASSLTGGSYEQYF
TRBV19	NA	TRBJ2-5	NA	TGTGCCAGTAGTACACACAGGGAGGAGACCCAGTACTTC	CASSTHREETQYF
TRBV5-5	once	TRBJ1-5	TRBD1	TGTGCCAGCAGCTTGTGGGGGGACAGGCAACAGCCCCAGCATTTT	CASSLWGDRQQPQHF
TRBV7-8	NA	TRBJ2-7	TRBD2	TGTGCCAGCAGTCTTTCCCGACTAGCGGGCGATCGGGGTATATGGGAGCAGTACTTC	CASSLSRLAGDRGIWEQYF
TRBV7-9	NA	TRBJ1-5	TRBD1	TGTGCCAGCAGTTCTCAGGGGACAGGCAATCAGCCCCAGCATTTT	CASSSQGTGNQPQHF
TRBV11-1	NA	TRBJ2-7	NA	TGTGCCAGCAGCGGAGACCGGGACGGCAAATGGTACGAGCAGTACTTC	CASSGDRDGKWYEQYF
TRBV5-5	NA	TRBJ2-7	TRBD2	TGTGCCAGCAGCTTGGTCTCGGGACTAGCGGGAGTATTAGGTCTCTACGAGCAGTACTTC	CASSLVSGLAGVLGLYEQYF
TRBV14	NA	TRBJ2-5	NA	TGTGCCAGCAGCTTCGACGGGGACATAAAAGAGACCCAGTACTTC	CASSFDGDIKETQYF
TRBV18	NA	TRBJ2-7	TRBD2	TGTGCCAGCTCACCGAGCGGACTAGCGGGTCCCTACGAGCAGTACTTC	CASSPSGLAGPYEQYF
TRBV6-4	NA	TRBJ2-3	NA	TGTGCCAGCAGTGGGGGGGACAGAAGCACAGATACGCAGTATTTT	CASSGGDRSTDTQYF
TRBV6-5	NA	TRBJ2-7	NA	TGTGCCAGCAGTTACAGGGACGCCTACGAGCAGTACTTC	CASSYRDAYEQYF
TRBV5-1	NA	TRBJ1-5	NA	TGCGCCAGCAGCTTGGGCGGCCAGGGTAATCAGCCCCAGCATTTT	CASSLGGQGNQPQHF
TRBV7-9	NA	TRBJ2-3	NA	TGTGCCAGCAGCTTAGCCGGTGGAGATACGCAGTATTTT	CASSLAGGDTQYF
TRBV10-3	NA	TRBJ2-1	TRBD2	TGTGCCATCAGTGGACTAGCGGGAGGGCCTGGGACAGGGAATGAGCAGTTCTTC	CAISGLAGGPGTGNEQFF
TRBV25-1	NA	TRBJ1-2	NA	TGTGCCAGCAGGATGGGAGGGCAGGGCTATGGCTACACCTTC	CASRMGGQGYGYTF
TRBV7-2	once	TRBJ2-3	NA	TGTGCCAGCAGCTTCCGAACTAGCACAGATACGCAGTATTTT	CASSFRTSTDTQYF
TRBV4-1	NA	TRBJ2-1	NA	TGCGCCAGCAGCCAAGGGGAAAAGCAGTTCTTC	CASSQGEKQFF
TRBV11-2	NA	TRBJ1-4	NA	TGTGCCAGCAGTCCCCTGGACAGATTTGAAAAACTGTTTTTT	CASSPLDRFEKLFF
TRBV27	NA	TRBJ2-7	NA	TGTGCCAGCAGTTTATCGGATCCGATAGACGAGCAGTACTTC	CASSLSDPIDEQYF
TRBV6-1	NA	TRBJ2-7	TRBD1	TGTGCCAGCAGACCCGGGACAGGGACCTACGAGCAGTACTTC	CASRPGTGTYEQYF
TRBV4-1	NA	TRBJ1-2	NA	TGCGCCAGCAGCCAAGGAATCCCCGACAGGATGAAAGGCTACACCTTC	CASSQGIPDRMKGYTF
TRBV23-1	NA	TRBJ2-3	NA	TGCGCCAGCAGTCAATCTCGCGAGCTTAGCACAGATACGCAGTATTTT	CASSQSRELSTDTQYF
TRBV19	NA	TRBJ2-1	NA	TGTGCCAGTAGTATAATCGGGGGAAATGAGCAGTTCTTC	CASSIIGGNEQFF
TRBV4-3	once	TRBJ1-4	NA	TGCGCCAGCAGCCAGGGGCGGGGGGCCCACGAAAAACTGTTTTTT	CASSQGRGAHEKLFF
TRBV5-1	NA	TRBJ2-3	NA	TGCGCCACGACGGACTCAACTAGCACAGATACGCAGTATTTT	CATTDSTSTDTQYF
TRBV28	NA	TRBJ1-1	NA	TGTGAGGTTCGGGCGAACACTGAAGCTTTCTTT	CEVRANTEAFF
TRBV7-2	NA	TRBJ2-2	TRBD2	TGTGCCAGCAGCTTAGTAGCGGGGGTAAACACCGGGGAGCTGTTTTTT	CASSLVAGVNTGELFF
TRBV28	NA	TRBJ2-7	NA	TGTGCCAGCGTGTCCGCGACTCTCTCCTACGAGCAGTACTTC	CASVSATLSYEQYF
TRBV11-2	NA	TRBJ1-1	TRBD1	TGTGCCAGCAGCTTAGGCGGACAGGGAGGGACTGAAGCTTTCTTT	CASSLGGQGGTEAFF
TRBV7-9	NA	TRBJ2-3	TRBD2	TGTGCCAGCAGCTTAAAGCCCACGGGAGCTAGCGGGACAGATACGCAGTATTTT	CASSLKPTGASGTDTQYF
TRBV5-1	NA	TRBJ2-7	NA	TGCGCCAGCAGGGAGAAATCTGACTCCTACGAGCAGTACTTC	CASREKSDSYEQYF